This TCR beta chain comes out of a study of T cells in Graves' hyperthyroidism and ophthalmopathy (dated by TCRdb to the late 2010s). Concerning the study at large: Peripheral blood was collected at initial diagnosis, before any treatment. According to the paper, TCR Vbeta CDR3 sequencing was carried out on roughly 130 peripheral blood samples, which came from 40 to 45 ophthalmopathy, under 85 hyperthyroidism and 17 progressor patients. Following sampling, methimazole starting at 30 mg daily was given to hyperthyroidism patients, and high-dose intravenous methylprednisolone was given to ophthalmopathy patients. TCR V-J signatures able to tell the groups apart were searched for in a discovery cohort of 90 to 100 patients, of whom around 43 had Graves' ophthalmopathy and 57 had stable Graves' hyperthyroidism. In addition, the study compared T-cell repertoires in thyroid tissue and in blood from 6 or 7 Graves' hyperthyroidism patients. Prospective prediction of ophthalmopathy was tested in an independent validation cohort of 18 to 20 hyperthyroidism patients and 15 to 17 patients who later progressed to ophthalmopathy. The roughly 99 discovery patients were divided at random into training and test sets in a 7:3 ratio. The study at large found these results: In cross-validation, a model built on a 13 V-J signature told ophthalmopathy apart from stable hyperthyroidism with approximately 90% sensitivity and roughly 83% specificity, and in testing the same model reached 80%/75%. In validation, the model predicted progression to ophthalmopathy a median of about 5.9 months before onset, with over 55% sensitivity and 72.22% specificity. No statistical method was used to fix the sample size in advance, and group allocation was not hidden from the investigators. Blood samples also contained most of the expanded thyroid clonotypes (frequency above 0.001), which suggests that blood repertoires may reflect thyroid immune responses.

Amplification of TCR beta CDR3 regions was carried out from RNA transcripts. A first-round RT-PCR of the TCR CDR3 used the HTBI primer set with the Qiagen OneStep RT-PCR kit. Libraries were constructed in a second round of multiplex PCR, after which size selection and purification were carried out. The libraries were sequenced on an Illumina HiSeq2000 using paired-end 100 bp reads. As for how the authors treated the data: SOAPnuke was used to process the raw data, throwing out any read that contained adapters or uncalled bases, had a mean Phred below 15, or lacked an exact constant-primer or identifier match. COPE v1.2.5 was used to merge the high-quality paired reads, and each unique nucleotide sequence was defined as a clonotype. MiTCR v1.1 was used to align the clonotypes against IMGT TRBV, TRBD and TRBJ reference segments. The analysis included only V-J combinations with a frequency above 0.0001, which together covered 99% to 99.2% of the repertoires. The TCS score was defined as F50 (clonal expansion) divided by E x V (chaos), with BLOSUM62-based TCRdist calculated between CDR3 peptides within each V-J. Welch's t-statistics and random forest reduced around 550 V-J features to 13, which were used in a naive Bayes classifier (R e1071). TCRdb reworked the public reads: Q25 trimming with fastp, MiXCR clone assembly, productive beta chains retained. All rows with the same CDR3 protein become a single entry with the most common DNA and genes. The V and J calls shown here were made by TCRdb, not taken from the authors' results. This sample has about 560,000 distinct CDR3 sequences in its table, and 14% of those were observed once. In total, the top ten clones hold about 15% of the sample.

There are a few counts of this clonotype. Its antigen specificity is not known. Nothing much larger sits one base from this clone, and base qualities are not available. The germline V gene (reference sequence) sets CDR1 to DFQATT and CDR2 to SNEGSKA. The CDR3 runs 17 residues from the cysteine to the phenylalanine. CDR3 DNA only is kept here, 51 bases in frame from base 1. The germline V and J ends show losses of 1 base and 0 bases respectively, and no gene match explains 4 bases of the junction. Stable Graves' hyperthyroidism was defined as the absence of progression to ophthalmopathy over 18 months of follow-up. The hyperthyroidism patients were between 18 and 65 years old and newly diagnosed, with a disease duration of less than 2 months. Exclusion was applied to patients with uncontrolled infections, other autoimmune diseases, pregnancy or lactation. Diagnoses were established on the basis of clinical symptoms, serum thyroxine and TRAb, thyroid ultrasound, and orbital computed tomography. PBMCs were isolated from 10 ml of fresh peripheral blood by Ficoll-Paque density gradient centrifugation. Trizol reagent was used to extract total RNA, and RNA quality was then checked on an Agilent 2100 Bioanalyzer.

This TCR was recovered from a woman in her thirties or forties with Graves' hyperthyroidism. The chain is made from TRBV20-1 and TRBJ2-3; the central 13 bases match TRBD2. The sequenced sample was blood. In nucleotides, the sequence is TGCAGTGCTAGAGGTGGGACTAGCGGGACTAGCACAGATACGCAGTATTTT. This gives the protein CSARGGTSGTSTDTQYF.